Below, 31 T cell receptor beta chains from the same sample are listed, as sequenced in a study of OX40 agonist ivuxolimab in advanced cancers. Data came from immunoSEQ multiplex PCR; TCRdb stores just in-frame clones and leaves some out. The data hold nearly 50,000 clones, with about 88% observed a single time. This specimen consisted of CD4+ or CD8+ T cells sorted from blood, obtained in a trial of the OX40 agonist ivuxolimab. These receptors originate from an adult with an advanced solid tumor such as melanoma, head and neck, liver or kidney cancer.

CDR3 protein: CASSIERGRGPQHF. In DNA, the CDR3 is TGTGCCAGTAGTATAGAGAGGGGGCGTGGGCCCCAGCATTTT. The rearrangement uses TRBV19 and TRBJ1-5, with 7 positions matching TRBD1. From germline, CDR1 is LNHDA and CDR2 SQIVND (reference sequence). CDR3 length: 14 amino acids. With V trimmed by 0 bases and J by 9 bases, 5 bases remained unmatched.

DNA for the CDR3: TGCAGCGTGGCACAGGGGACCGAGCAGTACTTC. Its translation is CSVAQGTEQYF. This chain joins TRBV29-1 and TRBJ2-5; 7 positions agree with TRBD1. The DNA end favors TRBJ2-7, so the J call may be wrong. The CDR3 is made up of 11 amino acids. Germline V gene sequence: CDR1 SQVTM, CDR2 ANQGSEA.

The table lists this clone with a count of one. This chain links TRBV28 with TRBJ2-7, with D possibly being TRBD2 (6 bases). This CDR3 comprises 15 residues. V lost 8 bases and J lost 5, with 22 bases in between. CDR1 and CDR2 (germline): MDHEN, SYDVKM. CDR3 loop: CASSLLGGILDEQYF. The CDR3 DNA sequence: TGTGCCAGCTCCCTCCTCGGGGGTATTTTAGACGAGCAGTACTTC.

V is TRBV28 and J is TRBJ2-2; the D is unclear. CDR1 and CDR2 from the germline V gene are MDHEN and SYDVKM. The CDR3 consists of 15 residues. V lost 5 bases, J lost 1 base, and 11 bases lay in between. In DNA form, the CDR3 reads TGTGCCAGCAGTCCCCCGACTGGGAACACCGGGGAGCTGTTTTTT. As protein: CASSPPTGNTGELFF.

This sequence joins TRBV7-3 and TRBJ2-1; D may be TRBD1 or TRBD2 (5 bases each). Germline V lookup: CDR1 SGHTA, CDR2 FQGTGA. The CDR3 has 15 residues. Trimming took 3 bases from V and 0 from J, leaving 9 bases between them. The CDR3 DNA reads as TGTGCCAGCAGCTTGTTGGGGGTCTCCTACAATGAGCAGTTCTTC. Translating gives CASSLLGVSYNEQFF.

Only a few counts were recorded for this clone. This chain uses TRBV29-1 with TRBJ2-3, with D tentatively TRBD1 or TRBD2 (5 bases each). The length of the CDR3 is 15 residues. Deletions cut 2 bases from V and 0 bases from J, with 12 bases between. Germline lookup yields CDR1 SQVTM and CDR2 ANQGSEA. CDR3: CSVEWGTRSTDTQYF. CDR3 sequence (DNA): TGCAGCGTTGAATGGGGGACCCGTAGCACAGATACGCAGTATTTT.

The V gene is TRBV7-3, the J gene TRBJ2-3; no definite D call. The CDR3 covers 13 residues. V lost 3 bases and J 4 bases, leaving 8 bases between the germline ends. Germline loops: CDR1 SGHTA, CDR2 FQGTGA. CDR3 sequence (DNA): TGTGCCAGCAGCTTCAGGACCGCAGATACGCAGTATTTT. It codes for CASSFRTADTQYF.

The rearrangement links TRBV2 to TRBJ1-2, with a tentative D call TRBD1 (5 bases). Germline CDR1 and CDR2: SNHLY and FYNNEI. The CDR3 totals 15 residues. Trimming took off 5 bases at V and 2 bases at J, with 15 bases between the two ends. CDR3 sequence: CASSKLQGENYGYTF. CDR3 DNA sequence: TGTGCCAGCAGTAAACTCCAGGGAGAGAACTATGGCTACACCTTC.

The DNA for the CDR3 is TGTGCCAGTAGTATTAGTAGGGACCAGCCCCAGCATTTT. It yields the protein CASSISRDQPQHF. This chain uses TRBV19 with TRBJ1-5; weak D call: TRBD1 (5 bases). This CDR3 has 13 amino acids. Germline V gene data show CDR1 as LNHDA and CDR2 as SQIVND (reference sequence). V lost 3 bases and J 7 bases, leaving 10 bases between the germline ends. The whole variable domain, remainder taken from reference TRBV19 and TRBJ1-5, is DGGITQSPKYLFRKEGQNVTLSCEQNLNHDAMYWYRQDPGQGLRLIYYSQIVNDFQKGDIAEGYSVSREKKESFPLTVTSAQKNPTAFYLCASSISRDQPQHFGDGTRLSIL.

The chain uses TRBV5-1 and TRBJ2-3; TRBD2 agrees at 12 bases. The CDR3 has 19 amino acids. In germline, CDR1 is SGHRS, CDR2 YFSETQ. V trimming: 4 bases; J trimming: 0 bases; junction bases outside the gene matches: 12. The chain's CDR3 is CASSPGGLAGHPSTDTQYF. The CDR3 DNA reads TGCGCCAGCAGCCCCGGCGGACTAGCGGGGCACCCTAGCACAGATACGCAGTATTTT.

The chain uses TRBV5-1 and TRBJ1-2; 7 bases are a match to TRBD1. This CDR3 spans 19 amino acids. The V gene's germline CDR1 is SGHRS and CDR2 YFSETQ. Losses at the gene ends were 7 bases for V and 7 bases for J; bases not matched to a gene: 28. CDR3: CASDTDQARGLLGPSGYTF. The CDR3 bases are TGCGCCAGCGATACTGACCAGGCCAGGGGGTTACTGGGACCAAGTGGCTACACCTTC.

DNA for the CDR3: TGCGCCAGCAGTTTCAAGTCGGAACGCTACGAGCAGTACTTC. This translates into CASSFKSERYEQYF. The chain uses TRBV5-1 and TRBJ2-7; no firm D call. Trimming shortened V by 5 bases and J by 3 bases, and 15 bases separated the two germline ends. The germline V gene has CDR1 SGHRS and CDR2 YFSETQ. This CDR3 is built from 14 residues.

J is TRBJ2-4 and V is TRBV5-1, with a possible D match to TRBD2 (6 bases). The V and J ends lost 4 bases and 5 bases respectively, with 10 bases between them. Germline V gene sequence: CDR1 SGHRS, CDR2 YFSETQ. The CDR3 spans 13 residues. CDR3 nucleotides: TGCGCCAGCAGCCCAGGAGGGGAAAACATTCAGTACTTC. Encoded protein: CASSPGGENIQYF.

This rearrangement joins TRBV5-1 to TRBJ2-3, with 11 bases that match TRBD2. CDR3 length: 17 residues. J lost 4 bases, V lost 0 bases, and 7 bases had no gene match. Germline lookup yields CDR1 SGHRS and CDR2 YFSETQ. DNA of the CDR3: TGCGCCAGCAGCTTGGGGGCTAGCGGGAGGAGCCCAGATACGCAGTATTTT. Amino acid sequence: CASSLGASGRSPDTQYF.

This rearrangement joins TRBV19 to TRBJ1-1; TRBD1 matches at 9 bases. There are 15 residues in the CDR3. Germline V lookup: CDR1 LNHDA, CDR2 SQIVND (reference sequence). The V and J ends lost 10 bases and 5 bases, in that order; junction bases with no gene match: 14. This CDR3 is CATKPPHRGLTEAFF. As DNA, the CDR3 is TGTGCCACTAAACCGCCCCACAGGGGGCTAACTGAAGCTTTCTTT.

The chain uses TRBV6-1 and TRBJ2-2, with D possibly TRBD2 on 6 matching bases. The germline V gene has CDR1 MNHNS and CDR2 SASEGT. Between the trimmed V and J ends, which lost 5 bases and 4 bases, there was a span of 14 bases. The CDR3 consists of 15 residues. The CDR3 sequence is CASSLEGIPTGELFF. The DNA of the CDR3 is TGTGCCAGCAGTCTGGAGGGCATCCCCACCGGGGAGCTGTTTTTT.

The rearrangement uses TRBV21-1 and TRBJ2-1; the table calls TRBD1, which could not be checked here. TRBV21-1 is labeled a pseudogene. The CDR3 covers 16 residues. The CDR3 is CASSKERDRVVYEQFF. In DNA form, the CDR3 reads TGTGCCAGCAGCAAAGAAAGGGACAGGGTCGTCTATGAGCAGTTCTTC.

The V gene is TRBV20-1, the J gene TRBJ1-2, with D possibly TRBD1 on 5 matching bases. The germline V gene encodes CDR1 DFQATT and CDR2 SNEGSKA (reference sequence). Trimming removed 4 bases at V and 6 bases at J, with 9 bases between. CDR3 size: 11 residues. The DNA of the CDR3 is TGCAGTGCTAAATTGGGGGATGGCTACACCTTC. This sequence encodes CSAKLGDGYTF.

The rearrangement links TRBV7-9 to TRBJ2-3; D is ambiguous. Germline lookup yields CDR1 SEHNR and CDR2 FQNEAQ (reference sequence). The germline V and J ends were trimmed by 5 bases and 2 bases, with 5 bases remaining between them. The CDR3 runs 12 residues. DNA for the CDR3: TGTGCCAGCAGCCCGATCACAGATACGCAGTATTTT. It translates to CASSPITDTQYF.

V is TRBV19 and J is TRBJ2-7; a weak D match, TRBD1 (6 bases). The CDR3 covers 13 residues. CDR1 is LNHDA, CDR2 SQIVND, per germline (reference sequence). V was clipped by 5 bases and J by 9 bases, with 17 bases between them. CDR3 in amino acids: CASSLPGQSRQYF. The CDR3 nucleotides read TGTGCCAGTAGTCTACCGGGACAAAGTAGGCAGTACTTC.

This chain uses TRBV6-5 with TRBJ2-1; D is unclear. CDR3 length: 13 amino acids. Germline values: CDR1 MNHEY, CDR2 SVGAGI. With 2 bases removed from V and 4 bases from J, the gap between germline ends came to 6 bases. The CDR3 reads CASSYTRYNEQFF. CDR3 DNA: TGTGCCAGCAGTTACACCCGATACAATGAGCAGTTCTTC.

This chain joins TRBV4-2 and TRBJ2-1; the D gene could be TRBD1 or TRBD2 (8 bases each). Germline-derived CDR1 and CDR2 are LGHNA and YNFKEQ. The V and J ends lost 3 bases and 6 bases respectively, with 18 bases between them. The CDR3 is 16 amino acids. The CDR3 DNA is TGTGCCAGCAGCCAGGCGGGGGGACAGGAGTCCAATGAGCAGTTCTTC. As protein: CASSQAGGQESNEQFF.

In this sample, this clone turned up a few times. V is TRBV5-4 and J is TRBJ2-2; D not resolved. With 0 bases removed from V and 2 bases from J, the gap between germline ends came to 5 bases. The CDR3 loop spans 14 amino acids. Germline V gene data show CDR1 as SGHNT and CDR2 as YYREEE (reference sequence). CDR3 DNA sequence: TGTGCCAGCAGCTTGGATGTCAACACCGGGGAGCTGTTTTTT. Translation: CASSLDVNTGELFF.

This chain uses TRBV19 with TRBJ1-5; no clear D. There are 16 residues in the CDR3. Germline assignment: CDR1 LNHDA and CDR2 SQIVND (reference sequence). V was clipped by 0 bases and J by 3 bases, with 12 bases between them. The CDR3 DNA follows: TGTGCCAGTAGTATAGAAGCAGGCAGATCCAATCAGCCCCAGCATTTT. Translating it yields CASSIEAGRSNQPQHF.

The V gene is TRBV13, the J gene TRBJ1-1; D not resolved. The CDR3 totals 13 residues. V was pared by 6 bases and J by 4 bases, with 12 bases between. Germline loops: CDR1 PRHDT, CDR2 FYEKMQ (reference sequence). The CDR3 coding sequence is TGTGCCAGCAGGCTTAGGCCGACCACTGAAGCTTTCTTT. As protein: CASRLRPTTEAFF.

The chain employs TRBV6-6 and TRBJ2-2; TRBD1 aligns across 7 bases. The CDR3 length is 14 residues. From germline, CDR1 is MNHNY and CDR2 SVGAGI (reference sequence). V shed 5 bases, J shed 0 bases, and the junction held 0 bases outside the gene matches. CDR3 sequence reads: CASSGQANTGELFF. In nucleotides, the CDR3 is TGTGCCAGCAGTGGACAGGCGAACACCGGGGAGCTGTTTTTT.

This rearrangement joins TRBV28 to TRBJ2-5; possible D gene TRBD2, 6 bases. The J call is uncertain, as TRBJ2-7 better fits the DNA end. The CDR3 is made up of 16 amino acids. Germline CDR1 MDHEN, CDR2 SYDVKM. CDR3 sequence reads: CASTPPNWRAGYEQYF. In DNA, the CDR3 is TGTGCCAGCACCCCACCGAACTGGAGGGCCGGCTACGAGCAGTACTTC.

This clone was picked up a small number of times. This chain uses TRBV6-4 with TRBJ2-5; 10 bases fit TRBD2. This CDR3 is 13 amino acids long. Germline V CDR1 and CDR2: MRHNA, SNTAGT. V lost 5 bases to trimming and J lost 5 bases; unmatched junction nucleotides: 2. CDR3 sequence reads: CASSPAGGETQYF. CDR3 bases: TGTGCCAGCAGTCCAGCGGGAGGGGAGACCCAGTACTTC.

This CDR3 is CASSPSGLAGAREQFF. The DNA for the CDR3 is TGTGCCAGCAGCCCCTCAGGACTAGCGGGAGCAAGAGAGCAGTTCTTC. The V gene is TRBV11-1, the J gene TRBJ2-1; TRBD2 aligns across 13 bases. Trimming at V came to 5 bases and at J to 10 bases, leaving 11 bases not matched to a gene. Germline V CDR1 and CDR2: SGHAT, FQDESV (reference sequence). This CDR3 is 16 amino acids long.

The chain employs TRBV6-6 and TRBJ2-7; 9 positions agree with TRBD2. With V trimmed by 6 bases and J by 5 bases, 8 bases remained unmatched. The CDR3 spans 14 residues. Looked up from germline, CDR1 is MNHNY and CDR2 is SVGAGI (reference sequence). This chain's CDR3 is CASRTEAGGDEQYF. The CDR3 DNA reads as TGTGCCAGCAGGACGGAGGCGGGAGGGGACGAGCAGTACTTC.

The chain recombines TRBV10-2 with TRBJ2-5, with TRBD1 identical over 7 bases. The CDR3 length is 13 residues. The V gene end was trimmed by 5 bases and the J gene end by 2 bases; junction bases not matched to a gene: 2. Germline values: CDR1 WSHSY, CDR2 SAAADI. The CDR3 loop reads CASSPGQQETQYF. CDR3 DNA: TGCGCCAGCAGTCCGGGACAGCAAGAGACCCAGTACTTC.